Here is one T cell receptor (beta chain) with its context. Its antigen is unidentified. Purified naive CD4+ T cells were depleted of CD25+ Tregs. General study points: Greatest tumor Treg TCR overlap was with tumor naive CD4+ cells.

Constant-region reverse primers amplified full-length variable regions, followed by semi-nested Nested Universal Primer A PCR. TCRdb fed the 5' RACE reads into MiXCR, producing one record per CDR3 protein. The data contain 5,000 or so distinct CDR3 sequences, over 70% of them singletons. The receptor comes from a female donor with breast cancer. Material: naive CD4+ T cells sorted from blood. Noted subset: naive CD4+ T cells, CD4+CD45RA+CD25-.

DNA for the CDR3: TGCAGTGCTAAAGTTAGGGCAGGGTACCAGCCCCAGCATTTT. This gives the protein CSAKVRAGYQPQHF. The chain carries TRBV20-1 and TRBJ1-5, with TRBD1 as a possible D gene (5 bases). There are 14 residues in the CDR3. Germline CDR1 reads DFQATT; CDR2 reads SNEGSKA (reference sequence). V lost 4 bases, J lost 7 bases, and 17 bases lay in between.